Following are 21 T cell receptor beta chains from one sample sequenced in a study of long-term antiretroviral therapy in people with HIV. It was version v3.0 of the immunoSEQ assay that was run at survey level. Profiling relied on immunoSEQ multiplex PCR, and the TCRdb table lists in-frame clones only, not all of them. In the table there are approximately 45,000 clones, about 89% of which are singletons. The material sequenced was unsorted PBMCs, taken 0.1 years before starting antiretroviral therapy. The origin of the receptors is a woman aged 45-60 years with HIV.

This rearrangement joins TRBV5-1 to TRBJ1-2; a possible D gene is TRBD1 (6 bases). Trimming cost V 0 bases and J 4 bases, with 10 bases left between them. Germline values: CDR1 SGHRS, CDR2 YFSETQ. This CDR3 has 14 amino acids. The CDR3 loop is CASSLAQQGYGYTF. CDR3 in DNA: TGCGCCAGCAGCTTGGCCCAACAGGGCTATGGCTACACCTTC. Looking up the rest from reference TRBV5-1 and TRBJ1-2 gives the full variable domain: KAGVTQTPRYLIKTRGQQVTLSCSPISGHRSVSWYQQTPGQGLQFLFEYFSETQRNKGNFPGRFSGRQFSNSRSEMNVSTLELGDSALYLCASSLAQQGYGYTFGSGTRLTVV.

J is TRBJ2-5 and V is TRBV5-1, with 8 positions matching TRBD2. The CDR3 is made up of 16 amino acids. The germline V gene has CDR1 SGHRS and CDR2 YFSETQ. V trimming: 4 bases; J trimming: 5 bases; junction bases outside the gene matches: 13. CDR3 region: CASSPPQRGGGETQYF. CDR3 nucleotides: TGCGCCAGCAGCCCCCCCCAACGGGGGGGCGGGGAGACCCAGTACTTC.

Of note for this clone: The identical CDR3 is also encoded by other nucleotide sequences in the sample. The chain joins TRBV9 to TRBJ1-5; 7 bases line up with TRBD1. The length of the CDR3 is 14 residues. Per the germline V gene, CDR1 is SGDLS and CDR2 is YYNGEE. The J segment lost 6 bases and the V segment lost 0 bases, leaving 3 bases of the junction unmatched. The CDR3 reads CASSVGQGGQPQHF. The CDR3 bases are TGTGCCAGCAGCGTAGGTCAGGGGGGTCAGCCCCAGCATTTT. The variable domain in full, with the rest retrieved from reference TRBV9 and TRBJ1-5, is DSGVTQTPKHLITATGQRVTLRCSPRSGDLSVYWYQQSLDQGLQFLIQYYNGEERAKGNILERFSAQQFPDLHSELNLSSLELGDSALYFCASSVGQGGQPQHFGDGTRLSIL.

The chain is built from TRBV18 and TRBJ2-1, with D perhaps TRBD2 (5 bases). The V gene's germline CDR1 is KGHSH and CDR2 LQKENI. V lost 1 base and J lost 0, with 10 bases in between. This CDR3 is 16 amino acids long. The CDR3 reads CASSPRSGSSYNEQFF. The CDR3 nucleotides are TGTGCCAGCTCACCACGATCGGGGAGCTCCTACAATGAGCAGTTCTTC.

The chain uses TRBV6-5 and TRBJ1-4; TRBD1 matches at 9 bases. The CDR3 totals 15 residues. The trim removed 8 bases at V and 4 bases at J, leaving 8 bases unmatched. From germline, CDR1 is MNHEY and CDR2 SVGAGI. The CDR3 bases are TGTGCCAGCGGTCTTGGGGACAGGGATAATGAAAAACTGTTTTTT. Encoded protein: CASGLGDRDNEKLFF.

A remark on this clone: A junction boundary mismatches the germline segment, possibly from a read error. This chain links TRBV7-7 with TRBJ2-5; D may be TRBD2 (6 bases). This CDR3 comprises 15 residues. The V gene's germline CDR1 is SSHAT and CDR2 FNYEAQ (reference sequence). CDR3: CASSPMFQGGETQYF. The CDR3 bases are TGTGCTAGCAGCCCAATGTTTCAGGGAGGAGAGACCCAGTACTTC.

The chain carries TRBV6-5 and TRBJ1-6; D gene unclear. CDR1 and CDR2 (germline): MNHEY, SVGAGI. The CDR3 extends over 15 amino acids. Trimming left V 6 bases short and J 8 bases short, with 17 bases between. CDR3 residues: CASRTERLVDSPLHF. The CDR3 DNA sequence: TGTGCCAGCAGGACCGAGAGGCTGGTGGATTCACCCCTCCACTTT.

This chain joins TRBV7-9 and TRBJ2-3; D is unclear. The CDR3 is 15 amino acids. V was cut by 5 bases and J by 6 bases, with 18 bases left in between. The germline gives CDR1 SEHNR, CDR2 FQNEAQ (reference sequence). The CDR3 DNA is TGTGCCAGCAGCCCCCTCATACCGGGTGTGGATACGCAGTATTTT. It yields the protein CASSPLIPGVDTQYF.

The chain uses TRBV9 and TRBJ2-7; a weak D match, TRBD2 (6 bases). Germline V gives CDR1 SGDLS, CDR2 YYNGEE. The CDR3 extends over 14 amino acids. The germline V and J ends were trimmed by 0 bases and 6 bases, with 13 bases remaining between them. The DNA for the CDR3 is TGTGCCAGCAGCGTAGGCCCCATGGAGGGCGAGCAGTACTTC. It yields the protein CASSVGPMEGEQYF.

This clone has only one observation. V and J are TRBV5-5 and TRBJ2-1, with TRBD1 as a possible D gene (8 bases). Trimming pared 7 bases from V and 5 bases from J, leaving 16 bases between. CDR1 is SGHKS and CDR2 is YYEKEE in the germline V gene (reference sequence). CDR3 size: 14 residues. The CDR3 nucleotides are TGTGCCAGCGGAAGGACAGGGAGGGACAATGAGCAGTTCTTC. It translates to CASGRTGRDNEQFF. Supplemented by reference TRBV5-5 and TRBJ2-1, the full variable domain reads DAGVTQSPTHLIKTRGQQVTLRCSPISGHKSVSWYQQVLGQGPQFIFQYYEKEERGRGNFPDRFSARQFPNYSSELNVNALLLGDSALYLCASGRTGRDNEQFFGPGTRLTVL.

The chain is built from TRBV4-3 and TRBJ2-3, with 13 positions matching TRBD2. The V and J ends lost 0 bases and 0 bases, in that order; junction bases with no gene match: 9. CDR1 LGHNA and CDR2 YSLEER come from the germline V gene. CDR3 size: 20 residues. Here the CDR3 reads CASSQDYIRTSGGSTDTQYF. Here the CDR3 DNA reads TGCGCCAGCAGCCAAGACTATATTAGGACTAGCGGGGGTAGCACAGATACGCAGTATTTT.

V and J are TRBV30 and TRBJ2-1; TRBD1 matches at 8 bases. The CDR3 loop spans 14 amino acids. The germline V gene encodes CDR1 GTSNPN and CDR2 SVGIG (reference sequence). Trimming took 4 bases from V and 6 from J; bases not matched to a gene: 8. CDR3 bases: TGTGCCTGGAAATGGACAGGGTTTGGCAATGAGCAGTTCTTC. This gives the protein CAWKWTGFGNEQFF.

The CDR3 region has the DNA TGCGCCAGCAGCTTGGCCTCAGGGGGCAGCTATGGCTACACCTTC. This translates into CASSLASGGSYGYTF. This rearrangement joins TRBV5-1 to TRBJ1-2; 8 nucleotides agree with TRBD1. V shed 0 bases, J shed 4 bases, and the junction held 5 bases outside the gene matches. Germline V gives CDR1 SGHRS, CDR2 YFSETQ. This CDR3 has 15 amino acids.

CDR3 in amino acids: CASSLGAGVGDTQYF. The CDR3 DNA is TGTGCCAGCAGCTTAGGCGCGGGGGTGGGAGATACGCAGTATTTT. The genes are TRBV11-2 and TRBJ2-3; 7 bases match TRBD2. Unmatched junction bases numbered 6, after V lost 1 base and J lost 5 bases. CDR1 is SGHAT and CDR2 is FQNNGV in the germline V gene. This CDR3 comprises 15 residues.

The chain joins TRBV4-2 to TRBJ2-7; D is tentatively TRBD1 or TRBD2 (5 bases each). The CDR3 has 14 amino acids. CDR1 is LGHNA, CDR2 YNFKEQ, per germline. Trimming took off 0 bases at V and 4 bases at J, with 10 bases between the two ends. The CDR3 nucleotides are TGTGCCAGCAGCCAAGAGGTGGGGGTTTACGAGCAGTACTTC. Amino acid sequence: CASSQEVGVYEQYF.

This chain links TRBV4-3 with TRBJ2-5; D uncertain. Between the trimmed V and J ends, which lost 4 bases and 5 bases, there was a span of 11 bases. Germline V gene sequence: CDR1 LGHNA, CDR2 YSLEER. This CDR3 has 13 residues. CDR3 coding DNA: TGCGCCAGCAGCCGAGTCAGGTCGGAGACCCAGTACTTC. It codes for CASSRVRSETQYF.

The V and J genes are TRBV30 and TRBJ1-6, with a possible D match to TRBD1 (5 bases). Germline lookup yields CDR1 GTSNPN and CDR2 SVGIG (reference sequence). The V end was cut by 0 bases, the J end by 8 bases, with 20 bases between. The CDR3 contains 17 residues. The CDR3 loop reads CAWSVPWETAGDSPLHF. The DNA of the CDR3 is TGTGCCTGGAGTGTACCATGGGAGACAGCCGGTGATTCACCCCTCCACTTT.

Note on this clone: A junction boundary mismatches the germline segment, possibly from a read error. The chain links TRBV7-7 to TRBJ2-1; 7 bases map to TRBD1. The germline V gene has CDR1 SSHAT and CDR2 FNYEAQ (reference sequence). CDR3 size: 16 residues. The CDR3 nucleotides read TGTGCTAGCAGCTTTAAACAGGGGAGCTCCTACAATGAGCAGTTCTTC. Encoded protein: CASSFKQGSSYNEQFF.

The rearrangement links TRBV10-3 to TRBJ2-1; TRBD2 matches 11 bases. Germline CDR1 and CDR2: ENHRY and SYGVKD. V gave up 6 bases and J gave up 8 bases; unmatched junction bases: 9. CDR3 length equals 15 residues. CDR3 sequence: CAIRLPTSGDDEQFF. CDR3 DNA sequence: TGTGCCATCAGATTACCGACTAGCGGGGACGATGAGCAGTTCTTC.

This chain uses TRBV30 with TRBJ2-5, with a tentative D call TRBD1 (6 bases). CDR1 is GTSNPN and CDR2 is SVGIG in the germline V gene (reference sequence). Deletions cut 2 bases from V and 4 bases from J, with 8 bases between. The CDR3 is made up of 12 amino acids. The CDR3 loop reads CAWSWGPETQYF. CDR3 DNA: TGTGCCTGGAGTTGGGGGCCAGAGACCCAGTACTTC.

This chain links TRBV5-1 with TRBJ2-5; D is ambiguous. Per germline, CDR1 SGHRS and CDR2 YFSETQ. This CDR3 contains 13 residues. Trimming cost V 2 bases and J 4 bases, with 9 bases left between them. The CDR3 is CASSFNGPETQYF. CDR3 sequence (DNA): TGCGCCAGCAGCTTCAACGGCCCAGAGACCCAGTACTTC.